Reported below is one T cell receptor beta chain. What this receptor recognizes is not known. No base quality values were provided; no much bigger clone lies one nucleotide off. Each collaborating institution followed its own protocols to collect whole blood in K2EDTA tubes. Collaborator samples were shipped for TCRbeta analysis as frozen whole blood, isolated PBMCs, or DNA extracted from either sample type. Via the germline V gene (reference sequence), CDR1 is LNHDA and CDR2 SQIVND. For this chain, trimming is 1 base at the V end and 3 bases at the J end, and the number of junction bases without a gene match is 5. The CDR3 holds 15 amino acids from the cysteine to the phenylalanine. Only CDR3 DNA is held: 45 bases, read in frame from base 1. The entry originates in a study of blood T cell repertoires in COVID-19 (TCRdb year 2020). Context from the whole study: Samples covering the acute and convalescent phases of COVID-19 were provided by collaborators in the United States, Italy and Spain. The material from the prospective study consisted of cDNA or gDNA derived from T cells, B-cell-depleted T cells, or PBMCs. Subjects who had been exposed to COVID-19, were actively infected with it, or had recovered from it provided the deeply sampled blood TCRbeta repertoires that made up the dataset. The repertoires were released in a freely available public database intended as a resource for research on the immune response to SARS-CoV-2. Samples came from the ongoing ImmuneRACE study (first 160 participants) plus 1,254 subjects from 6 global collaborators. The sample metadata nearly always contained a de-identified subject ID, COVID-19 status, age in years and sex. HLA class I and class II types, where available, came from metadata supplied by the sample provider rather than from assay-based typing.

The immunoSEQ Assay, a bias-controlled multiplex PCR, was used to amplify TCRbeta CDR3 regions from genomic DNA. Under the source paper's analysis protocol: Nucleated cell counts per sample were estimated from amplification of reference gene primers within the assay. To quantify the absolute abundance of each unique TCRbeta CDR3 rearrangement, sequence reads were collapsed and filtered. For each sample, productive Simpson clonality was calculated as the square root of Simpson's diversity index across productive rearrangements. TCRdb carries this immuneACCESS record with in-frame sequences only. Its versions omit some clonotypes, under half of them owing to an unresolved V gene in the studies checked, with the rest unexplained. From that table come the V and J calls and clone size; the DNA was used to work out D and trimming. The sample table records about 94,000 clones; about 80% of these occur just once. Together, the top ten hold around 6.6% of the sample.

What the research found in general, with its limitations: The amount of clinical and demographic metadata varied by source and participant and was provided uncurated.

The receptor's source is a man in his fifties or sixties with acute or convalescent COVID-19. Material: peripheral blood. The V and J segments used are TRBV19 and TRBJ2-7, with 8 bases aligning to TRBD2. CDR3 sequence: CASSIVLAADYEQYF. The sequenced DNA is TGTGCCAGTAGTATAGTACTAGCGGCCGACTACGAGCAGTACTTC.